The 11 T cell receptor beta chains below all came from one sample that was sequenced in a study of T cell responses to AZD1222 COVID-19 vaccine. Sequencing used immunoSEQ multiplex PCR; TCRdb keeps in-frame clones, though not all of them. Among about 56,000 clones listed, about 90% were seen once. This material consisted of peripheral blood, taken on day 0 of AZD1222 vaccination. The source of these receptors is an adult in good health.

The chain employs TRBV19 and TRBJ1-1, with D perhaps matching TRBD1 (6 bases). The ends were cut back, 6 bases at V and 1 base at J, with 9 bases in the middle. The germline V gene encodes CDR1 LNHDA and CDR2 SQIVND (reference sequence). The CDR3 spans 13 residues. The CDR3 sequence is CASRLGQNTEAFF. CDR3 DNA: TGTGCCAGTAGATTGGGACAGAACACTGAAGCTTTCTTT.

The chain links TRBV5-5 to TRBJ2-7; D not resolved. Germline assignment: CDR1 SGHKS and CDR2 YYEKEE (reference sequence). Trimming took off 0 bases at V and 2 bases at J, with 3 bases between the two ends. This CDR3 region has 12 residues. The CDR3 nucleotides are TGTGCCAGCAGCTTGGAGGCCTACGAGCAGTACTTC. As protein: CASSLEAYEQYF.

The chain couples TRBV12-3 or TRBV12-4 to TRBJ2-1; D unresolved. The CDR3 has 12 amino acids. The V end lost 4 bases, the J end lost 6 bases, and 7 bases lay between the germline ends. CDR3 sequence reads: CASSWWGNEQFF. Here the CDR3 DNA reads TGTGCCAGCAGTTGGTGGGGCAATGAGCAGTTCTTC.

The chain has TRBV28 and TRBJ1-5, with D possibly matching TRBD1 (5 bases). The germline gives CDR1 MDHEN, CDR2 SYDVKM. With 2 bases removed from V and 5 bases from J, the gap between germline ends came to 10 bases. The CDR3 is made up of 14 amino acids. CDR3 nucleotide sequence: TGTGCCAGCAGTTTAGTTCAGGGAGATCAGCCCCAGCATTTT. This translates into CASSLVQGDQPQHF. Full variable domain (missing parts from reference TRBV28 and TRBJ1-5): DVKVTQSSRYLVKRTGEKVFLECVQDMDHENMFWYRQDPGLGLRLIYFSYDVKMKEKGDIPEGYSVSREKKERFSLILESASTNQTSMYLCASSLVQGDQPQHFGDGTRLSIL.

This clone was observed a handful of times. This chain uses TRBV7-9 with TRBJ2-7; D possibly corresponds to TRBD1 (5 bases). Trimming took 3 bases from V and 0 from J, leaving 15 bases between them. In germline, CDR1 is SEHNR, CDR2 FQNEAQ (reference sequence). The length of the CDR3 is 16 residues. CDR3 coding DNA: TGTGCCAGCAGCTTGTCTTGGGGCGCGAGCTCCTACGAGCAGTACTTC. Its translation is CASSLSWGASSYEQYF.

This chain connects TRBV7-6 to TRBJ2-5; 7 bases fit TRBD2. V lost 4 bases and J lost 4; bases outside the gene matches: 9. The CDR3 loop spans 15 amino acids. Germline values: CDR1 SGHVS, CDR2 FNYEAQ. CDR3 sequence reads: CASSSLGGEGETQYF. In nucleotides, the CDR3 is TGTGCCAGCAGCTCTCTGGGTGGGGAGGGAGAGACCCAGTACTTC. The full variable domain, in which reference TRBV7-6 and TRBJ2-5 provide the parts outside the CDR3, is GAGVSQSPRYKVTKRGQDVALRCDPISGHVSLYWYRQALGQGPEFLTYFNYEAQQDKSGLPNDRFSAERPEGSISTLTIQRTEQRDSAMYRCASSSLGGEGETQYFGPGTRLLVL.

The CDR3 sequence is CASSLGSGLVVETQYF. The CDR3, as DNA: TGTGCCAGCAGCTTAGGGTCGGGACTAGTCGTAGAGACCCAGTACTTC. The chain uses TRBV7-9 and TRBJ2-5; TRBD2 matches at 8 bases. The germline V gene encodes CDR1 SEHNR and CDR2 FQNEAQ (reference sequence). Trimming at V came to 1 base and at J to 4 bases, leaving 8 bases not matched to a gene. This CDR3 has 16 residues.

The chain joins TRBV7-9 to TRBJ2-2, with 11 bases identical to TRBD2. The CDR3 totals 19 residues. Germline CDR1 and CDR2: SEHNR and FQNEAQ (reference sequence). V trimming: 1 base; J trimming: 4 bases; junction bases outside the gene matches: 11. This CDR3 reads CASSLVTSGSSWGTGELFF. The CDR3 coding sequence is TGTGCCAGCAGCTTAGTCACTAGCGGGAGTTCGTGGGGCACCGGGGAGCTGTTTTTT.

The J gene is TRBJ2-2, the V gene TRBV7-2, with 11 bases aligning to TRBD2. Germline assignment: CDR1 SGHTA and CDR2 FQGNSA. The CDR3 sequence is 15 residues long. V shed 3 bases and J 6 bases; nucleotides not matched to a gene: 3. Here the CDR3 reads CASSFPSGGPGELFF. The CDR3, as DNA: TGTGCCAGCAGCTTTCCTAGCGGGGGGCCCGGGGAGCTGTTTTTT.

The CDR3 sequence: CASSLKQNYGYTF. Here the CDR3 DNA reads TGTGCCAGCAGCTTAAAACAGAACTATGGCTACACCTTC. V is TRBV13 and J is TRBJ1-2, with D hard to call. CDR1 and CDR2 from the germline V gene are PRHDT and FYEKMQ (reference sequence). The CDR3 loop spans 13 amino acids. Trimming removed 2 bases at V and 2 bases at J, with 6 bases between.

The chain recombines TRBV6-6 with TRBJ1-5, with D perhaps TRBD1 (5 bases). The CDR3 contains 16 residues. The germline V gene encodes CDR1 MNHNY and CDR2 SVGAGI (reference sequence). Trimming cost V 6 bases and J 1 base, with 16 bases left between them. The CDR3 DNA reads as TGTGCCAGCAGCCCCGGACAAACCGGGAGCAATCAGCCCCAGCATTTT. This codes for CASSPGQTGSNQPQHF.